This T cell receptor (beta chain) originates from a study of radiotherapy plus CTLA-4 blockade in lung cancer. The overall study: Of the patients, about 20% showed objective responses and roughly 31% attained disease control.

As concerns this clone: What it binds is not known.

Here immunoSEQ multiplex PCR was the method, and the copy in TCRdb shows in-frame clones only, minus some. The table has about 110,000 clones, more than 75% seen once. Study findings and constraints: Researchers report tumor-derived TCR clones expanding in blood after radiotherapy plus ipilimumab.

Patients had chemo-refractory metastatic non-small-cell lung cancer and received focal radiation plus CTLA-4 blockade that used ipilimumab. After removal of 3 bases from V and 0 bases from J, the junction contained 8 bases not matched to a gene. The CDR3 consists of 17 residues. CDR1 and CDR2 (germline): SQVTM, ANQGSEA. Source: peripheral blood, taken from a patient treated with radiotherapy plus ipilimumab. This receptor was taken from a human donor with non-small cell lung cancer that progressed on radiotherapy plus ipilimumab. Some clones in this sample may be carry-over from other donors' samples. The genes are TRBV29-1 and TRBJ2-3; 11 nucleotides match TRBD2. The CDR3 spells CSVEGLAVPASTDTQYF. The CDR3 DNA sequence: TGCAGCGTTGAGGGACTAGCGGTCCCCGCTAGCACAGATACGCAGTATTTT.